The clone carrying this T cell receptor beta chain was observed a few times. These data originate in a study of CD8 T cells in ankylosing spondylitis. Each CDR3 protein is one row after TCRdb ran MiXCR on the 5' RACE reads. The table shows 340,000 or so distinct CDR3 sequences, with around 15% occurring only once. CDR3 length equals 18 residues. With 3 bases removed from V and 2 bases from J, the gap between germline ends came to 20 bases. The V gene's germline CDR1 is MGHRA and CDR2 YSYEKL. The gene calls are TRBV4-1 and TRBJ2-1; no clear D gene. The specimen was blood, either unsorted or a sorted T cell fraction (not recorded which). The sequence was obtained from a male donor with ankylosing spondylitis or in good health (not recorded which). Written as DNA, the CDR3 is TGCGCCAGCAGCCAGCGCCCCCCTAAGGATTTTCCCTACAATGAGCAGTTCTTC. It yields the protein CASSQRPPKDFPYNEQFF.